This T cell receptor (beta chain) was documented in a study of T-cell memory formation after mild COVID-19. Study-level information: Across donors, TCR clusters were largely donor specific. Findings of the study overall: Clones from the second wave (peaking day 37) had unconfirmed SARS-CoV-2 specificity. The main location of contracting CD4+ clones was CM and EM, and that of contracting CD8+ clones was EMRA. Cross-reactive memory apparently joined, as some responding clones appeared in pre-infection memory.

MiXCR was run by TCRdb on the 5' RACE reads, yielding one entry per CDR3 protein. The sample has around 200,000 distinct CDR3 sequences; around 25% are singletons. This clonotype was observed a few times. As yet, its antigen is unknown. CDR3 size: 14 residues. The V and J ends lost 4 bases and 2 bases respectively, with 9 bases between them. Germline V CDR1 and CDR2: SGHTA, FQGNSA. The sequenced sample was PBMCs or a T cell subset sorted from them (not recorded which). The TCR originated in an adult woman who had mild COVID-19 (a few samples of this study predate the infection). Cell type and time point are not known. This chain joins TRBV7-2 and TRBJ2-1; no firm D call. The CDR3, as DNA: TGTGCCAGCAGCTGGGCAGATGCCTACAATGAGCAGTTCTTC. Protein product: CASSWADAYNEQFF.